Reported below is one TCR beta chain. J was trimmed by 10 bases and V by 3 bases; bases with no gene match: 11. The CDR3 is 15 amino acids. CDR1 is ENHRY and CDR2 is SYGVKD in the germline V gene. The table came from immunoSEQ multiplex PCR; TCRdb's copy has only in-frame clones and leaves some out. The data hold roughly 660,000 clones, with around 89% observed a single time. This specimen comes from a study of shared T cell receptors in the human thymus. These data also formed part of another study, on human thymus T cells.

The sequencing sample was made of thymocytes. This chain joins TRBV10-3 and TRBJ2-1; 8 nucleotides line up with TRBD2. This receptor was identified in a boy under two years old with a congenital heart defect. CDR3 sequence (DNA): TGTGCCATCAGTGAATTTGGGCGGGAGGTATGGGAGCAGTTCTTC. Its protein product is CAISEFGREVWEQFF.